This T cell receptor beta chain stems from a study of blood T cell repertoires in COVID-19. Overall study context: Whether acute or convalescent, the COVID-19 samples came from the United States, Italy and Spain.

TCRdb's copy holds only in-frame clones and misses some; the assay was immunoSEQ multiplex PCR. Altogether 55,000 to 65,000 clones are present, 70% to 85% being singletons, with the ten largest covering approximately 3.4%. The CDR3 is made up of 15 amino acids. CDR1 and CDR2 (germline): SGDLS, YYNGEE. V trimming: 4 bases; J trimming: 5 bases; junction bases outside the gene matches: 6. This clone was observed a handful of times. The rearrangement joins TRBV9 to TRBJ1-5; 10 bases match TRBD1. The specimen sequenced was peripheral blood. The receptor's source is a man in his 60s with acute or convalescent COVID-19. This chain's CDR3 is CASSKTGGADQPQHF. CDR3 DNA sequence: TGTGCCAGCAGCAAGACAGGGGGCGCAGATCAGCCCCAGCATTTT.